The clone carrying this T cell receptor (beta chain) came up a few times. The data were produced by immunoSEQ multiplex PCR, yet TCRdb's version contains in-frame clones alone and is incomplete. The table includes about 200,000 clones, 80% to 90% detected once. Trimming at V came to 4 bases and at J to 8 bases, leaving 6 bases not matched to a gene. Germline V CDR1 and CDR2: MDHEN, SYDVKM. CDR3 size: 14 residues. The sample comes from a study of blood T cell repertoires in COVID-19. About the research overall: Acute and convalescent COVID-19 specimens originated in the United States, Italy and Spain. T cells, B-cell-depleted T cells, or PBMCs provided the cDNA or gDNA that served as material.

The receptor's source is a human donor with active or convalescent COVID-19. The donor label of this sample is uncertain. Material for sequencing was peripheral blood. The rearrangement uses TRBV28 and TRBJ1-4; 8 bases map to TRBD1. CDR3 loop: CASSYRGVGEKLFF. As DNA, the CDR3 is TGTGCCAGCAGTTACAGGGGGGTAGGGGAAAAACTGTTTTTT.